A single sample gave rise to the 2 T cell receptor beta chains below, sequenced in a study of T cell responses to AZD1222 COVID-19 vaccine listed by TCRdb under 2021. Libraries were prepared through the immunoSEQ multiplex PCR assay. TCRdb carries this immuneACCESS record with in-frame sequences only. Its versions omit some clonotypes, under half of them owing to an unresolved V gene in the studies checked, with the rest unexplained. This sample comprises roughly 120,000 clones, 88% of them detected only once. The ten largest clonotypes hold around 1.7% of the sample. The time point label of this sample denotes: baseline before first vaccination. The material was peripheral blood, obtained on day 0 of AZD1222 vaccination. These receptors were collected from an adult in good health.

V usage is TRBV5-8 and J usage is TRBJ1-4; D remains ambiguous. Trimming took 0 bases from V and 4 from J, leaving 7 bases between them. CDR3 size: 14 residues. Germline-derived CDR1 and CDR2 are SGHTS and YDEGEE. Here the CDR3 DNA reads TGTGCCAGCAGCTTGGGACTGAGTAATGAAAAACTGTTTTTT. This codes for CASSLGLSNEKLFF.

The CDR3 sequence: CASRNRVYGYTF. The CDR3 DNA reads TGTGCCAGCAGAAACAGGGTGTACGGCTACACCTTC. The rearrangement uses TRBV12-3 or TRBV12-4 and TRBJ1-2; D perhaps matches TRBD1 (6 bases). This CDR3 spans 12 amino acids. V lost 6 bases, J lost 8 bases, and 13 bases lay in between.